Listed here are 5 T cell receptor beta chains from one sample, sequenced in a study of cytomegalovirus exposure and HLA in healthy donors. With 60 Vbeta and 13 Jbeta primers, the PCR was carried out. The assay was immunoSEQ multiplex PCR, and TCRdb's table has in-frame clones only and misses some. This repertoire includes around 37,000 clones. Sequenced material: PBMCs. These TCRs come from a human donor in good health.

This sequence joins TRBV6-1 and TRBJ2-7; possible D gene TRBD1, 6 bases. This CDR3 region has 13 residues. V lost 4 bases and J 6 bases, leaving 13 bases between the germline ends. The germline V gene has CDR1 MNHNS and CDR2 SASEGT. The CDR3 spells CASSVTGSLEQYF. CDR3 nucleotides: TGTGCCAGCAGTGTGACAGGTAGTCTCGAGCAGTACTTC.

The chain combines TRBV5-5 with TRBJ1-2; TRBD1 aligns across 8 bases. This CDR3 spans 16 amino acids. The germline gives CDR1 SGHKS, CDR2 YYEKEE (reference sequence). V was clipped by 3 bases and J by 3 bases; unmatched bases: 10. In nucleotides, the CDR3 is TGTGCCAGCAGCTCAGGGTACAGGGGGAAACACTATGGCTACACCTTC. Its protein is CASSSGYRGKHYGYTF.

The chain joins TRBV19 to TRBJ2-1, with 11 nucleotides matching TRBD1. CDR1 is LNHDA and CDR2 is SQIVND in the germline V gene (reference sequence). V shed 5 bases, J shed 5 bases, and the junction held 5 bases outside the gene matches. The CDR3 sequence is 15 residues long. DNA of the CDR3: TGTGCCAGTAGTGCGGGGACAGGGGGGGACAATGAGCAGTTCTTC. It codes for CASSAGTGGDNEQFF.

V usage is TRBV30 and J usage is TRBJ2-3; 9 nucleotides agree with TRBD2. This CDR3 comprises 15 residues. Looked up from germline, CDR1 is GTSNPN and CDR2 is SVGIG (reference sequence). The junction had 4 bases not matched to a gene; V was cut back by 1 base and J by 2 bases. CDR3 sequence (DNA): TGTGCCTGGAGTGGAGCGGGGGGAAACACAGATACGCAGTATTTT. Amino acids: CAWSGAGGNTDTQYF.

The DNA of the CDR3 is TGTGCCAGCAGTGAAAGGACGGGAGTGTTTGAAAAACTGTTTTTT. This translates into CASSERTGVFEKLFF. The V call is TRBV2, the J call TRBJ1-4; D call uncertain. V was cut by 2 bases and J by 7 bases, with 14 bases left in between. Germline V lookup: CDR1 SNHLY, CDR2 FYNNEI. This CDR3 is 15 amino acids long.